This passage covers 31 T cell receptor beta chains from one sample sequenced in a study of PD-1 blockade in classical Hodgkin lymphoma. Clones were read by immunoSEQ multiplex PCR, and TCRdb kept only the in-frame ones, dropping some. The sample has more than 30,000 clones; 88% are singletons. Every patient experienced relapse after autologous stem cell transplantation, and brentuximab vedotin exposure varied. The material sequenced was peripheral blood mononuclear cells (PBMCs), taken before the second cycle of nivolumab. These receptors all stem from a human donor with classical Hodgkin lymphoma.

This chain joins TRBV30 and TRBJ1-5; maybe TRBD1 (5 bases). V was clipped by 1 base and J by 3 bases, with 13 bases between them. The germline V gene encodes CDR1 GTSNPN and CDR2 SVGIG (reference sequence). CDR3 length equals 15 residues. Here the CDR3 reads CAWSGWGAHNQPQHF. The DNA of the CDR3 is TGTGCCTGGAGTGGGTGGGGCGCCCACAATCAGCCCCAGCATTTT.

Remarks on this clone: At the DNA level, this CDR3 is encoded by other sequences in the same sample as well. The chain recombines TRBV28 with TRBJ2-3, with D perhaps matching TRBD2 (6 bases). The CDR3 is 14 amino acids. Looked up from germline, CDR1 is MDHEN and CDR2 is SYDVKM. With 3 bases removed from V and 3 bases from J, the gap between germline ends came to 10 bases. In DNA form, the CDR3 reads TGTGCCAGCAGTTTTTCCGGGAGAACAGATACGCAGTATTTT. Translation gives CASSFSGRTDTQYF.

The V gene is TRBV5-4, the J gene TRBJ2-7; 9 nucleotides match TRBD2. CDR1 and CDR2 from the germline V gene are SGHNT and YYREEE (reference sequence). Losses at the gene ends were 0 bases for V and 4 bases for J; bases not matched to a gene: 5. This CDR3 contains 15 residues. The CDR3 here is CASSLEGLATYEQYF. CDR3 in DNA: TGTGCCAGCAGCTTGGAGGGACTAGCTACATACGAGCAGTACTTC.

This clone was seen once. The CDR3 DNA is TGTGCCAGCTCAACGGGGACCCCTAATGAAAAACTGTTTTTT. The encoded protein is CASSTGTPNEKLFF. The V call is TRBV18, the J call TRBJ1-4, with a tentative D call TRBD1 (5 bases). The CDR3 spans 14 residues. Germline CDR1 is KGHSH and CDR2 is LQKENI. V lost 5 bases to trimming and J lost 3 bases, with 10 bases between them.

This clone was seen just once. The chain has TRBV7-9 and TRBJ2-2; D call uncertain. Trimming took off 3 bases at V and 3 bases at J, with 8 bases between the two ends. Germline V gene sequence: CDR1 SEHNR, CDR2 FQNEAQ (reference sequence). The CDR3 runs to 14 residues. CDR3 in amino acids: CASSFISYTGELFF. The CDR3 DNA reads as TGTGCCAGCAGCTTTATCAGTTACACCGGGGAGCTGTTTTTT.

CDR3 loop: CASSLVGGVNTEAFF. The CDR3 DNA reads as TGTGCCAGCAGCTTGGTTGGGGGAGTGAACACTGAAGCTTTCTTT. V gene TRBV5-4 combines with J gene TRBJ1-1; D is perhaps TRBD1 (5 bases). V shed 0 bases and J shed 0 bases, with 9 bases lying between them. The germline CDR1 and CDR2 sequences are SGHNT and YYREEE (reference sequence). The CDR3 contains 15 residues.

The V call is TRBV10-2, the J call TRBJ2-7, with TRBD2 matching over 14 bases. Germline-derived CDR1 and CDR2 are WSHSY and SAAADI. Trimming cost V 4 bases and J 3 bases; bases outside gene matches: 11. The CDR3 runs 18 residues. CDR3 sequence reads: CASSGRTSGRHIYYEQYF. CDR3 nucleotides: TGCGCCAGCAGTGGCAGGACTAGCGGGAGGCACATCTACTACGAGCAGTACTTC.

CDR3 amino acids: CASSFVVLEVNTGELFF. In nucleotides, the CDR3 is TGTGCCAGCAGCTTTGTCGTTCTGGAGGTGAACACCGGGGAGCTGTTTTTT. V usage is TRBV5-8 and J usage is TRBJ2-2; the D gene is possibly TRBD2 (5 bases). Deletions cut 2 bases from V and 1 base from J, with 15 bases between. Germline CDR1 is SGHTS and CDR2 is YDEGEE. CDR3 length: 17 residues.

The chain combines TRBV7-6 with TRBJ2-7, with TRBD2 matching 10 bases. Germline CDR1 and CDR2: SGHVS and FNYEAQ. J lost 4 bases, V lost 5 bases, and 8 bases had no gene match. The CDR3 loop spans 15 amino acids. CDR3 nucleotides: TGTGCCAGCAGCGCCGGACTAGCGGTGCGATACGAGCAGTACTTC. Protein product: CASSAGLAVRYEQYF.

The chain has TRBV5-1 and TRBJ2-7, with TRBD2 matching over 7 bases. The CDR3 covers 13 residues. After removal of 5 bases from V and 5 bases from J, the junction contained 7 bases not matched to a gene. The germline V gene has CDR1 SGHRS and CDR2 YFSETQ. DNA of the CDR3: TGCGCCAGCAGGAACCCGGGAGGTCACGAGCAGTACTTC. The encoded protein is CASRNPGGHEQYF.

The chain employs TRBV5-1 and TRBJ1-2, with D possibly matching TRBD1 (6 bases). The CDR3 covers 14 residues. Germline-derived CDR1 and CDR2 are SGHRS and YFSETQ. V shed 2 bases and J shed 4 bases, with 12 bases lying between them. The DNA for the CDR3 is TGCGCCAGCAGCTTTGAGGGGGTTCGCTATGGCTACACCTTC. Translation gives CASSFEGVRYGYTF. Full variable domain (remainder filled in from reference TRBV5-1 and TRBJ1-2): KAGVTQTPRYLIKTRGQQVTLSCSPISGHRSVSWYQQTPGQGLQFLFEYFSETQRNKGNFPGRFSGRQFSNSRSEMNVSTLELGDSALYLCASSFEGVRYGYTFGSGTRLTVV.

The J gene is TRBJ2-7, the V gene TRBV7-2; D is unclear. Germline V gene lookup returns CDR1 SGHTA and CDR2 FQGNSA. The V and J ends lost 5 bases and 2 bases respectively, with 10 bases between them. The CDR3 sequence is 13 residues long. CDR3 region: CASSPPGPYEQYF. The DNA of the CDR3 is TGTGCCAGCAGCCCACCGGGCCCCTACGAGCAGTACTTC.

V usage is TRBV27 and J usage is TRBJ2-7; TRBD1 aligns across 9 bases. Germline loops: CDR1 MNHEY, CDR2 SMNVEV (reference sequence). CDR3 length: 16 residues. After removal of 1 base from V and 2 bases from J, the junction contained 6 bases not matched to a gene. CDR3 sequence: CASSLFGTGYPYEQYF. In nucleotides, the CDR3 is TGTGCCAGCAGTTTATTCGGGACAGGGTACCCCTACGAGCAGTACTTC.

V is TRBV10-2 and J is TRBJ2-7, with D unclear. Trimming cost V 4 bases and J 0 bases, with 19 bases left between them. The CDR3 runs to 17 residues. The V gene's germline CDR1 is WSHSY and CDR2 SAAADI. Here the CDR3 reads CASSGVVGNKDSYEQYF. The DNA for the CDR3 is TGCGCCAGCAGTGGTGTGGTGGGGAACAAGGACTCCTACGAGCAGTACTTC.

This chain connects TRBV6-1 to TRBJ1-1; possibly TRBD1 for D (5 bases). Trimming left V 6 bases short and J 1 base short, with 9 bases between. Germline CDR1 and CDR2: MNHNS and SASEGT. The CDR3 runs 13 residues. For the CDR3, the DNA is TGTGCCAGCAGCCCCACAGGGAACACTGAAGCTTTCTTT. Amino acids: CASSPTGNTEAFF.

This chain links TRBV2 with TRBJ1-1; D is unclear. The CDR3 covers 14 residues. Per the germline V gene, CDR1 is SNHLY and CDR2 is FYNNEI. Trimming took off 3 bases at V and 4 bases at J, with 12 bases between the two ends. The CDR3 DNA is TGTGCCAGCAGTGATTTGCGCTTGGGCACTGAAGCTTTCTTT. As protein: CASSDLRLGTEAFF.

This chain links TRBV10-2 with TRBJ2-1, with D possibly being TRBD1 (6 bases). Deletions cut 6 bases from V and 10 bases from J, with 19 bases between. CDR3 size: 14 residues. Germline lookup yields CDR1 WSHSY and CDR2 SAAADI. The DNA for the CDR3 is TGCGCCAGCAGGGACAGCCATCAGTCCAGGGAGCAGTTCTTC. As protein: CASRDSHQSREQFF.

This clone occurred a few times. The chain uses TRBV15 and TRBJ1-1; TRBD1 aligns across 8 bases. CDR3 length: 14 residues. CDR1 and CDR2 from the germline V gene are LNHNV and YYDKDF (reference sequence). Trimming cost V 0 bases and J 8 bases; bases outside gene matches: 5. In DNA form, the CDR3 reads TGTGCCACCAGCAGAGAAACAGGGGGAGCGGAAGCTTTCTTT. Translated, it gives CATSRETGGAEAFF.

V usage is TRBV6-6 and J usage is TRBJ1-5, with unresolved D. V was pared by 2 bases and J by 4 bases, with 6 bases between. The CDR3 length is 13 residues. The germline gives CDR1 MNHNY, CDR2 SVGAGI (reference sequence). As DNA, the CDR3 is TGTGCCAGCAGTTACAAAGGGAATCAGCCCCAGCATTTT. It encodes CASSYKGNQPQHF.

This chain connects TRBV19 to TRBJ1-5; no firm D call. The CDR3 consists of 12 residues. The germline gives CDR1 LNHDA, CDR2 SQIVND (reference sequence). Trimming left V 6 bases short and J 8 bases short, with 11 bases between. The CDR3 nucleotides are TGTGCCAGTAGACCCCCCGGGGAGCCCCAGCATTTT. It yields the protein CASRPPGEPQHF.

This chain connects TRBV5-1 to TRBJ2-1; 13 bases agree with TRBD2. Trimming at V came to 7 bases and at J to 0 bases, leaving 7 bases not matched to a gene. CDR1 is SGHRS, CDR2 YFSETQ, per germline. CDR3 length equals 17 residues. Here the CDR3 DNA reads TGCGCCAGCTTCCGGGGACTAGCGGGAAGCTCCTACAATGAGCAGTTCTTC. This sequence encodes CASFRGLAGSSYNEQFF.

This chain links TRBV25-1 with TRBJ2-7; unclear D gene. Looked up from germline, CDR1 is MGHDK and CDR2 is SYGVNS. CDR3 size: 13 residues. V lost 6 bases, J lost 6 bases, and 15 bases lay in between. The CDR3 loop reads CASRPTPTPEQYF. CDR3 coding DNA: TGTGCCAGCAGGCCGACACCAACCCCCGAGCAGTACTTC.

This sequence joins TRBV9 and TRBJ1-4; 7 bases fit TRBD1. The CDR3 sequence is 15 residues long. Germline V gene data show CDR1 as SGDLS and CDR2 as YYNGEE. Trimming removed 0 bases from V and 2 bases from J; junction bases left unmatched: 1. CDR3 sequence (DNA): TGTGCCAGCAGCGTAGAGGGGGCTACTAATGAAAAACTGTTTTTT. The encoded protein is CASSVEGATNEKLFF.

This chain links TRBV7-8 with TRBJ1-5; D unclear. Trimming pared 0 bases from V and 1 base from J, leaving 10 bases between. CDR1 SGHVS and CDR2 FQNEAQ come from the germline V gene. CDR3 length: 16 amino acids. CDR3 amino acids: CASSLARVISNQPQHF. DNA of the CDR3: TGTGCCAGCAGCTTAGCGAGGGTGATCAGCAATCAGCCCCAGCATTTT. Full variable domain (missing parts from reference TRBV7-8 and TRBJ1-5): GAGVSQSPRYKVAKRGQDVALRCDPISGHVSLFWYQQALGQGPEFLTYFQNEAQLDKSGLPSDRFFAERPEGSVSTLKIQRTQQEDSAVYLCASSLARVISNQPQHFGDGTRLSIL.

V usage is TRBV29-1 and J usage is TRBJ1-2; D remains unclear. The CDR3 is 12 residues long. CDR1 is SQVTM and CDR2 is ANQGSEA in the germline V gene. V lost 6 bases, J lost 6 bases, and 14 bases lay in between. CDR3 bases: TGCAGCGTCCGGGAGGCGATAAATGGCTACACCTTC. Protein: CSVREAINGYTF. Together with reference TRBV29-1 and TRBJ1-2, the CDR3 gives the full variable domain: SAVISQKPSRDICQRGTSLTIQCQVDSQVTMMFWYRQQPGQSLTLIATANQGSEATYESGFVIDKFPISRPNLTFSTLTVSNMSPEDSSIYLCSVREAINGYTFGSGTRLTVV.

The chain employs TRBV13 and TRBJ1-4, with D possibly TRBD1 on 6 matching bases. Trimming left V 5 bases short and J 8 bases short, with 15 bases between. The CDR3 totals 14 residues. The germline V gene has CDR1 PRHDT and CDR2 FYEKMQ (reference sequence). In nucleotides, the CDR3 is TGTGCCAGCAGCGAGGACAGTGGGGGAGAAAAACTGTTTTTT. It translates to CASSEDSGGEKLFF.

The DNA for the CDR3 is TGTGCCAGCAGCACAATTCGACAGGGGGCTAATGAGCAGTTCTTC. This sequence encodes CASSTIRQGANEQFF. The rearrangement uses TRBV6-5 and TRBJ2-1, with TRBD1 matching over 10 bases. The germline V gene encodes CDR1 MNHEY and CDR2 SVGAGI. CDR3 length: 15 residues. The junction had 9 bases not matched to a gene; V was cut back by 6 bases and J by 7 bases.

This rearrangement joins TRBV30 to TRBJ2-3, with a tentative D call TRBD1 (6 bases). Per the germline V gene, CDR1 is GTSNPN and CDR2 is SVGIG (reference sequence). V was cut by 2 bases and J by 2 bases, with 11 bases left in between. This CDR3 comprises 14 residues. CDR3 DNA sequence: TGTGCCTGGAGTCCCGGGGACACCACAGATACGCAGTATTTT. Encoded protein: CAWSPGDTTDTQYF.

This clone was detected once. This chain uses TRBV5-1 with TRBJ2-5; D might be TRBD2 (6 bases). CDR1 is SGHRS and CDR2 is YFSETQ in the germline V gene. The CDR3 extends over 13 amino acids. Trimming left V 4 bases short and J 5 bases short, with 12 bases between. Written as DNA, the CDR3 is TGCGCCAGCAGCCTCAGCGGGCTGGAGACCCAGTACTTC. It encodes CASSLSGLETQYF.

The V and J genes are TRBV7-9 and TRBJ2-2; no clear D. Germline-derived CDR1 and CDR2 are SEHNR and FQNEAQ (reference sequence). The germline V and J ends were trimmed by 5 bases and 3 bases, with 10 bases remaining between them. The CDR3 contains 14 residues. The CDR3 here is CASSPDPYTGELFF. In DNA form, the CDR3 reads TGTGCCAGCAGCCCGGACCCGTACACCGGGGAGCTGTTTTTT. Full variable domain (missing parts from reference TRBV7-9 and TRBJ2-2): DTGVSQNPRHKITKRGQNVTFRCDPISEHNRLYWYRQTLGQGPEFLTYFQNEAQLEKSRLLSDRFSAERPKGSFSTLEIQRTEQGDSAMYLCASSPDPYTGELFFGEGSRLTVL.

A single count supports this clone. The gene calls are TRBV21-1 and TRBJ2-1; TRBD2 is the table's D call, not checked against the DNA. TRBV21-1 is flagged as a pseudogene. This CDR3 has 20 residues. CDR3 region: CASTFLRGEAPVGSYNEQFF. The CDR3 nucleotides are TGTGCCAGCACCTTTCTCCGAGGGGAGGCCCCGGTGGGCTCCTACAATGAGCAGTTCTTC.